These 21 T cell receptor beta chains were all obtained from the same sample, sequenced in a study of human T cells and chemical hapten exposure. The time point here: pre-sensitization, week 0. Treatment in this sample: therapeutic diphenylcyclopropenone sensitization with weekly scalp DPC. MiXCR was run by TCRdb on the RACE reads, yielding one entry per CDR3 protein. The sample yields about 120,000 distinct CDR3 sequences, roughly 14% seen once. The input for sequencing was whole blood, taken in connection with sensitization to the hapten diphenylcyclopropenone (DPC). The receptors derive from a young woman with alopecia areata. Some clones in this sample may be carry-over from other donors' samples.

This clonotype was seen ten or more times. The rearrangement uses TRBV29-1 and TRBJ1-1; D ambiguous. V lost 5 bases, J lost 2 bases, and 6 bases lay in between. The CDR3 is made up of 11 amino acids. Germline V gives CDR1 SQVTM, CDR2 ANQGSEA. CDR3 residues: CSVSSNTEAFF. The CDR3 DNA sequence: TGCAGCGTTAGTAGTAACACTGAAGCTTTCTTT.

On this clonotype: At one end, the junction sequence differs from germline, possibly due to a read error. This chain connects TRBV12-5 to TRBJ1-2, with TRBD1 as a possible D gene (6 bases). CDR1 LGHNT and CDR2 FRNRAP come from the germline V gene. This CDR3 spans 11 amino acids. CDR3 sequence: CASGLAPTGNF. The CDR3 coding sequence is TGTGCTAGTGGTTTGGCCCCGACAGGAAACTTC.

The V and J genes are TRBV12-3 or TRBV12-4 and TRBJ1-1; unclear D gene. CDR3 length equals 13 residues. V lost 5 bases, J lost 3 bases, and 10 bases lay in between. The CDR3: CASSLSGYTEAFF. The CDR3 DNA reads TGTGCCAGCAGTCTCTCGGGTTACACTGAAGCTTTCTTT.

This clonotype was seen at least ten times. The chain uses TRBV5-1 and TRBJ1-5, with a possible D match to TRBD1 (5 bases). CDR1 is SGHRS and CDR2 is YFSETQ in the germline V gene. The length of the CDR3 is 16 residues. V was pared by 0 bases and J by 0 bases, with 10 bases between. CDR3 DNA: TGCGCCAGCAGCTTGGTCGGGGGTTCTAGCAATCAGCCCCAGCATTTT. It is translated as CASSLVGGSSNQPQHF.

A few counts support this clonotype. This chain links TRBV21-1 with TRBJ2-5; no check of the table's D call, TRBD1, against the DNA was made. TRBV21-1 is recorded as a pseudogene. This CDR3 region has 14 residues. As DNA, the CDR3 is TGTGCCAGCAGCAAAGCTGGCAGACTAAATGTCCCTTACTTC. This encodes CASSKAGRLNVPYF.

This clonotype has ten or more counts. The rearrangement links TRBV4-2 to TRBJ2-1; no definite D call. V was pared by 3 bases and J by 0 bases, with 3 bases between. CDR3 length: 13 amino acids. From germline, CDR1 is LGHNA and CDR2 YNFKEQ. CDR3 in DNA: TGTGCCAGCAGCCAGTACTCCTACAATGAGCAGTTCTTC. This gives the protein CASSQYSYNEQFF.

In this sample, this clonotype turned up a few times. This rearrangement joins TRBV12-3 or TRBV12-4 to TRBJ1-2; D gene uncertain. The length of the CDR3 is 14 residues. V was cut by 4 bases and J by 8 bases, with 17 bases left in between. CDR3 sequence: CASSSQSGAWGYTF. The DNA for the CDR3 is TGTGCCAGCAGTTCCCAGTCGGGTGCTTGGGGCTACACCTTC.

This clonotype was detected a few times. The CDR3: CASSLPGRTQYF. In nucleotides, the CDR3 is TGTGCCAGCAGTTTACCGGGCAGGACCCAGTACTTC. The chain is built from TRBV28 and TRBJ2-5; D ambiguous. This CDR3 has 12 residues. The V end was cut by 2 bases, the J end by 7 bases, with 8 bases between. The germline gives CDR1 MDHEN, CDR2 SYDVKM.

The chain carries TRBV9 and TRBJ1-3; D call uncertain. The CDR3 length is 13 residues. V was shortened by 4 bases and J by 7 bases, with 12 bases between the two germline ends. Per germline, CDR1 SGDLS and CDR2 YYNGEE. This CDR3 is CASSPGRMNTIYF. The CDR3 DNA sequence: TGTGCCAGCAGCCCCGGACGAATGAACACCATATATTTT.

This clonotype was seen a few times. The chain couples TRBV7-3 to TRBJ2-5; D may correspond to TRBD1 or TRBD2 (5 bases each). The V gene's germline CDR1 is SGHTA and CDR2 FQGTGA. The CDR3 has 13 residues. Trimming shortened V by 3 bases and J by 5 bases, and 10 bases separated the two germline ends. The CDR3 DNA is TGTGCCAGCAGCTTCACGGGGCGGGAGACCCAGTACTTC. Amino acids: CASSFTGRETQYF.

V and J are TRBV7-6 and TRBJ2-2, with D tentatively TRBD1 (6 bases). Trimming removed 2 bases from V and 0 bases from J, with 7 bases in between. The germline V gene has CDR1 SGHVS and CDR2 FNYEAQ. The CDR3 loop spans 15 amino acids. CDR3 sequence (DNA): TGTGCCAGCAGCTTAAACAGGGCGAACACCGGGGAGCTGTTTTTT. Translation: CASSLNRANTGELFF. Full variable domain (rest looked up from reference TRBV7-6 and TRBJ2-2): GAGVSQSPRYKVTKRGQDVALRCDPISGHVSLYWYRQALGQGPEFLTYFNYEAQQDKSGLPNDRFSAERPEGSISTLTIQRTEQRDSAMYRCASSLNRANTGELFFGEGSRLTVL.

This chain uses TRBV10-2 with TRBJ2-7, with unresolved D. Per germline, CDR1 WSHSY and CDR2 SAAADI. Deletions cut 6 bases from V and 0 bases from J, with 15 bases between. The CDR3 is 15 residues long. In DNA form, the CDR3 reads TGCGCCAGCAGCATTAGCTTCACGAGCTCCTACGAGCAGTACTTC. Amino acids: CASSISFTSSYEQYF.

This clonotype came up many times. CDR3 region: CSVREVGLSYEQYF. In DNA form, the CDR3 reads TGCAGCGTCCGAGAAGTAGGTCTCTCCTACGAGCAGTACTTC. V usage is TRBV29-1 and J usage is TRBJ2-7; D call uncertain. The V gene lost 6 bases and the J gene lost 0 bases, with 15 bases spanning the gap. The CDR3 is 14 residues long. CDR1 is SQVTM and CDR2 is ANQGSEA in the germline V gene.

The chain combines TRBV7-2 with TRBJ2-1; D unclear. CDR1 is SGHTA, CDR2 FQGNSA, per germline. Trimming removed 2 bases from V and 0 bases from J, with 5 bases in between. This CDR3 spans 14 amino acids. The CDR3 here is CASSLRVSYNEQFF. The CDR3, as DNA: TGTGCCAGCAGCTTACGTGTCTCCTACAATGAGCAGTTCTTC.

The sample holds many counts of this clonotype. This chain joins TRBV29-1 and TRBJ2-1; 9 bases agree with TRBD1. CDR3 length: 14 amino acids. CDR1 SQVTM and CDR2 ANQGSEA come from the germline V gene. V shed 8 bases and J 2 bases; nucleotides not matched to a gene: 7. CDR3 bases: TGCAGCTCGGAGACAGGGGGTCCCTACAATGAGCAGTTCTTC. Protein sequence: CSSETGGPYNEQFF.

This rearrangement joins TRBV5-6 to TRBJ2-1; tentatively, D is TRBD1 (6 bases). Trimming pared 2 bases from V and 5 bases from J, leaving 11 bases between. Germline V gives CDR1 SGHDT, CDR2 YYEEEE. There are 14 residues in the CDR3. The CDR3 loop reads CASSFEDRNNEQFF. Here the CDR3 DNA reads TGTGCCAGCAGCTTCGAGGACAGAAACAATGAGCAGTTCTTC. Using reference TRBV5-6 and TRBJ2-1 for the parts outside the CDR3, the full variable domain is DAGVTQSPTHLIKTRGQQVTLRCSPKSGHDTVSWYQQALGQGPQFIFQYYEEEERQRGNFPDRFSGHQFPNYSSELNVNALLLGDSALYLCASSFEDRNNEQFFGPGTRLTVL.

V usage is TRBV9 and J usage is TRBJ1-4; TRBD1 aligns across 10 bases. Germline CDR1 SGDLS, CDR2 YYNGEE. This CDR3 region has 15 residues. Trimming removed 4 bases from V and 8 bases from J; junction bases left unmatched: 8. The CDR3 loop is CASSTHGTGEEKLFF. CDR3 nucleotide sequence: TGTGCCAGCAGCACCCACGGGACAGGGGAAGAAAAACTGTTTTTT.

This clonotype was seen many times. The chain uses TRBV20-1 and TRBJ2-5; D perhaps matches TRBD1 (6 bases). Germline V gene data show CDR1 as DFQATT and CDR2 as SNEGSKA (reference sequence). V was shortened by 1 base and J by 4 bases, with 10 bases between the two germline ends. The CDR3 is made up of 13 amino acids. This CDR3 is CSARGGHGETQYF. The DNA for the CDR3 is TGCAGTGCTAGAGGGGGACACGGAGAGACCCAGTACTTC.

This rearrangement joins TRBV7-2 to TRBJ2-7, with TRBD2 matching 11 bases. CDR3 length: 18 amino acids. The V gene's germline CDR1 is SGHTA and CDR2 FQGNSA. Losses at the gene ends were 2 bases for V and 0 bases for J; bases not matched to a gene: 9. CDR3 nucleotides: TGTGCCAGCAGCTTATATGGGACTAGCGGACGAAGCTCCTACGAGCAGTACTTC. Residues: CASSLYGTSGRSSYEQYF.

The chain uses TRBV4-3 and TRBJ2-7; D is possibly TRBD1 or TRBD2 (5 bases each). The V end was cut by 1 base, the J end by 3 bases, with 7 bases between. CDR1 and CDR2 from the germline V gene are LGHNA and YSLEER. CDR3 length: 13 amino acids. The CDR3: CASSQARGYEQYF. CDR3 bases: TGCGCCAGCAGCCAAGCGAGGGGCTACGAGCAGTACTTC.

The chain joins TRBV5-3 to TRBJ2-6; D perhaps matches TRBD2 (6 bases). TRBV5-3 has ORF status, its function being uncertain. The length of the CDR3 is 20 residues. The ends were cut back, 0 bases at V and 0 bases at J, with 19 bases in the middle. In DNA, the CDR3 is TGTGCCAGAAGCTTGGTTGGCGGGATCCATCCCAGCTCTGGGGCCAACGTCCTGACTTTC. Translated, it gives CARSLVGGIHPSSGANVLTF.